A single sample gave rise to the 20 T cell receptor beta chains below, sequenced in a study of human T cells and chemical hapten exposure (dated by TCRdb to the early 2020s). Receptor libraries were prepared by RACE. Sequencing was carried out with a NextSeq 500. Through fastp at Q25 and MiXCR, TCRdb rebuilt clones from the public reads, retaining in-frame beta chains. Here each entry gathers all rows of one CDR3 protein and keeps the most common genes and DNA. The sample includes more than 95,000 distinct CDR3 sequences, with 27% observed a single time. The top ten constitute around 10% of the sample. The time point label corresponds to: patch test 3, about 24 weeks after DPC sensitization. The label giving this sample's treatment or condition can be read as: therapeutic diphenylcyclopropenone sensitization with weekly scalp DPC. Sequencing used whole blood, obtained in connection with sensitization to the hapten diphenylcyclopropenone (DPC). The source of these receptors is a man aged 35 to 55 with alopecia areata. Some clones in this sample may be carry-over from other donors' samples.

The chain has TRBV6-6 and TRBJ2-5; TRBD2 matches at 7 bases. This CDR3 contains 14 residues. Germline CDR1 reads MNHNY; CDR2 reads SVGAGI (reference sequence). V dropped 2 bases and J dropped 5; count of bases not matched to a gene: 5. The CDR3, as DNA: TGTGCCAGCAGTTACGTGGCGGGAGTTGAGACCCAGTACTTC. Encoded protein: CASSYVAGVETQYF.

This chain joins TRBV5-1 and TRBJ2-5, with 10 positions matching TRBD2. V dropped 0 bases and J dropped 5; count of bases not matched to a gene: 7. CDR1 SGHRS and CDR2 YFSETQ come from the germline V gene. The CDR3 runs 16 residues. The CDR3 spells CASSLDASGSRETQYF. The DNA of the CDR3 is TGCGCCAGCAGCTTGGATGCTAGCGGGAGCAGGGAGACCCAGTACTTC.

This clonotype was counted between two and nine times. The V and J genes are TRBV6-2 or TRBV6-3 and TRBJ2-3; TRBD1 might be the D (6 bases). Per germline, CDR1 MNHEY and CDR2 SVGEGT. V shed 2 bases and J shed 5 bases, with 17 bases lying between them. The CDR3 totals 16 residues. The CDR3, as DNA: TGTGCCAGCAGTTACATTGGATCCAGGGGTAGAGATACGCAGTATTTT. The encoded protein is CASSYIGSRGRDTQYF.

The J gene is TRBJ2-3, the V gene TRBV12-3 or TRBV12-4; a possible D gene is TRBD2 (5 bases). Trimming left V 2 bases short and J 4 bases short, with 13 bases between. The CDR3 has 15 amino acids. The CDR3 spells CASSLITGMADTQYF. CDR3 bases: TGTGCCAGCAGTTTAATTACGGGAATGGCAGATACGCAGTATTTT.

This clonotype was counted between two and nine times. In nucleotides, the CDR3 is TGTGCCAGCAGTTTGGTTCGGGGGAACACTGAAGCTTTCTTT. Its translation is CASSLVRGNTEAFF. The rearrangement links TRBV12-3 or TRBV12-4 to TRBJ1-1; D is uncertain. This CDR3 is 14 amino acids long. Trimming removed 3 bases at V and 1 base at J, with 9 bases between.

V and J are TRBV13 and TRBJ2-1, with D possibly TRBD2 on 6 matching bases. The CDR3 length is 12 residues. Germline V CDR1 and CDR2: PRHDT, FYEKMQ (reference sequence). V lost 4 bases, J lost 11 bases, and 12 bases lay in between. The CDR3 reads CASSSAEGKQFF. The CDR3 nucleotides are TGTGCCAGCAGCTCCGCGGAGGGGAAGCAGTTCTTC.

This clonotype appeared many times. The chain has TRBV28 and TRBJ2-7; 8 bases fit TRBD2. The germline gives CDR1 MDHEN, CDR2 SYDVKM. The CDR3 contains 15 residues. J was trimmed by 0 bases and V by 6 bases; bases with no gene match: 7. The CDR3 DNA sequence: TGTGCCAGCAGGCGACTAGCGTCGATCTCCTACGAGCAGTACTTC. This sequence encodes CASRRLASISYEQYF.

The V and J genes are TRBV9 and TRBJ2-7; 7 nucleotides agree with TRBD2. J gave up 2 bases and V 4 bases, and 6 bases lay outside the gene matches. Germline lookup yields CDR1 SGDLS and CDR2 YYNGEE. The CDR3 loop spans 14 amino acids. For the CDR3, the DNA is TGTGCCAGCAGCCCGGGAGGATCCCCCTACGAGCAGTACTTC. It codes for CASSPGGSPYEQYF.

The chain combines TRBV20-1 with TRBJ1-5; TRBD1 might be the D (6 bases). Germline values: CDR1 DFQATT, CDR2 SNEGSKA (reference sequence). The CDR3 has 15 residues. V lost 6 bases, J lost 3 bases, and 18 bases lay in between. The CDR3 DNA is TGCAGTGCCCCGGGCGGCAGGGGCGTCAATCAGCCCCAGCATTTT. Its translation is CSAPGGRGVNQPQHF.

The chain couples TRBV7-2 to TRBJ2-1; 7 nucleotides agree with TRBD2. The CDR3 extends over 14 amino acids. V lost 3 bases and J lost 6; bases outside the gene matches: 5. CDR1 and CDR2 (germline): SGHTA, FQGNSA. Written as DNA, the CDR3 is TGTGCCAGCAGCTTCGGCGGGAGACCCAATGAGCAGTTCTTC. Translated: CASSFGGRPNEQFF.

V is TRBV30 and J is TRBJ1-5; the D is unclear. Germline CDR1 reads GTSNPN; CDR2 reads SVGIG (reference sequence). The CDR3 is made up of 14 amino acids. V shed 3 bases and J shed 5 bases, with 14 bases lying between them. The CDR3 is CAWSPAAFDQPQHF. The DNA of the CDR3 is TGTGCCTGGAGCCCGGCGGCCTTCGATCAGCCCCAGCATTTT.

This clonotype has more than one count but fewer than ten. V gene TRBV20-1 combines with J gene TRBJ1-1, with D uncertain. CDR1 and CDR2 (germline): DFQATT, SNEGSKA (reference sequence). Deletions cut 7 bases from V and 0 bases from J, with 15 bases between. CDR3 length equals 14 residues. The CDR3 reads CSVKRDSVNTEAFF. The CDR3 nucleotides read TGCAGTGTCAAGAGGGATTCAGTGAACACTGAAGCTTTCTTT.

This sequence joins TRBV29-1 and TRBJ2-1, with 9 bases fitting TRBD2. Germline-derived CDR1 and CDR2 are SQVTM and ANQGSEA. The CDR3 has 14 amino acids. V trimming: 6 bases; J trimming: 6 bases; junction bases outside the gene matches: 9. For the CDR3, the DNA is TGCAGCGTCGCCGTTGGTAGCGGGAGCAATGAGCAGTTCTTC. It specifies CSVAVGSGSNEQFF.

In its sample, this clonotype was seen many times. V is TRBV3-1 and J is TRBJ2-3; TRBD2 matches 10 bases. Trimming took 3 bases from V and 2 from J; bases not matched to a gene: 8. Germline loops: CDR1 LGHDT, CDR2 YNNKEL (reference sequence). CDR3 size: 17 residues. This chain's CDR3 is CASSHSSGTSATDTQYF. CDR3 sequence (DNA): TGTGCCAGCAGCCACTCCTCTGGGACTAGCGCCACAGATACGCAGTATTTT.

At least ten counts were recorded for this clonotype. The chain uses TRBV20-1 and TRBJ2-7, with 7 bases lining up with TRBD2. Unmatched junction bases numbered 7, after V lost 3 bases and J lost 5 bases. Looked up from germline, CDR1 is DFQATT and CDR2 is SNEGSKA (reference sequence). The CDR3 runs 13 residues. The DNA of the CDR3 is TGCAGTGCTAGCCTCGTCGGACTAGACGAGCAGTACTTC. Protein product: CSASLVGLDEQYF.

V and J are TRBV7-7 and TRBJ2-3, with 8 bases aligning to TRBD2. There are 15 residues in the CDR3. CDR1 SSHAT and CDR2 FNYEAQ come from the germline V gene (reference sequence). With 5 bases clipped from V and 8 bases from J, the junction kept 12 bases outside the gene matches. The CDR3: CASSRAPAGDGTQYF. The CDR3 bases are TGTGCCAGCAGCCGCGCCCCAGCGGGAGACGGTACGCAGTATTTT.

In its sample, this clonotype was seen a few times. V and J are TRBV18 and TRBJ2-2, with D unresolved. Germline lookup yields CDR1 KGHSH and CDR2 LQKENI. The CDR3 is made up of 14 amino acids. The ends were cut back, 3 bases at V and 5 bases at J, with 10 bases in the middle. The CDR3 DNA is TGTGCCAGCTCACCTCAGTTTGGAACCGGGGAGCTGTTTTTT. Translated, it gives CASSPQFGTGELFF.

J is TRBJ1-2 and V is TRBV6-5; 8 bases align to TRBD1. Germline loops: CDR1 MNHEY, CDR2 SVGAGI. The CDR3 is 13 residues long. V shed 5 bases and J 6 bases; nucleotides not matched to a gene: 5. CDR3 nucleotide sequence: TGTGCCAGCAGTCAGGGGGCGCACCATGGCTACACCTTC. Translated, it gives CASSQGAHHGYTF.

This clonotype was counted a few times. The J gene is TRBJ2-7, the V gene TRBV28; the D gene could be TRBD1 or TRBD2 (5 bases each). The CDR3 runs 11 residues. Trimming pared 8 bases from V and 3 bases from J, leaving 8 bases between. Germline lookup yields CDR1 MDHEN and CDR2 SYDVKM. CDR3: CASGTNYEQYF. The CDR3 DNA reads TGTGCCAGCGGGACCAACTACGAGCAGTACTTC.

The rearrangement links TRBV7-8 to TRBJ2-3; weak D call: TRBD1 (6 bases). The CDR3 runs to 16 residues. The V gene lost 2 bases and the J gene lost 6 bases, with 18 bases spanning the gap. Per germline, CDR1 SGHVS and CDR2 FQNEAQ. This CDR3 is CASSLNGQGLWDTQYF. CDR3 sequence (DNA): TGTGCCAGCAGCTTAAATGGGCAGGGGTTATGGGATACGCAGTATTTT.